One sample yielded the 22 T cell receptor beta chains listed below, sequenced in a study of cytomegalovirus exposure and HLA in healthy donors. Use of 60 Vbeta and 13 Jbeta primers characterized the PCR. Here immunoSEQ multiplex PCR was the method, and the copy in TCRdb shows in-frame clones only, minus some. The sample shows approximately 170,000 clones, approximately 81% of them seen only once. Sequencing input: PBMCs. The source is a woman aged 50 to 60 in good health and CMV-seronegative.

This clone was recorded once. The V and J genes are TRBV2 and TRBJ2-6; 11 nucleotides align to TRBD2. The length of the CDR3 is 17 residues. J lost 1 base, V lost 6 bases, and 5 bases had no gene match. CDR1 and CDR2 from the germline V gene are SNHLY and FYNNEI. This chain's CDR3 is CASRETSGGSGANVLTF. The CDR3 bases are TGTGCCAGCAGGGAAACTAGCGGGGGATCTGGGGCCAACGTCCTGACTTTC.

This clone was seen a handful of times. The germline gene is not matched at one end of the junction; a read error may be the cause. The chain combines TRBV7-9 with TRBJ1-2; D ambiguous. This CDR3 is 12 amino acids long. Germline V gene sequence: CDR1 SEHNR, CDR2 FQNEAQ (reference sequence). The CDR3 nucleotides are TGTTCCAGCAGCTCGATGGCCTATGGCTACACCTTC. Protein sequence: CSSSSMAYGYTF.

This clone was seen more than once but under ten times. The chain combines TRBV6-4 with TRBJ1-1; weak D call: TRBD1 (6 bases). The CDR3 has 13 residues. Germline V CDR1 and CDR2: MRHNA, SNTAGT. The V gene lost 3 bases and the J gene lost 5 bases, with 10 bases spanning the gap. CDR3 amino acids: CASSEGRGTEAFF. The CDR3, as DNA: TGTGCCAGCAGTGAAGGGAGGGGGACTGAAGCTTTCTTT.

Worth noting for this clone: Sequence at one end of the junction differs from germline and may be a read error. V and J are TRBV7-9 and TRBJ2-7; D tentatively fits TRBD1 or TRBD2 (5 bases each). CDR1 is SEHNR and CDR2 is FQNEAQ in the germline V gene (reference sequence). This CDR3 has 12 amino acids. This CDR3 is CSSSRESYEQYF. The CDR3 DNA reads TGTTCCAGCAGCAGGGAGTCCTACGAGCAGTACTTC.

The chain combines TRBV19 with TRBJ1-5; no clear D. V was cut by 3 bases and J by 5 bases, with 5 bases left in between. The length of the CDR3 is 12 residues. Germline V CDR1 and CDR2: LNHDA, SQIVND (reference sequence). For the CDR3, the DNA is TGTGCCAGTAGTATCCGCGATCAGCCCCAGCATTTT. The encoded protein is CASSIRDQPQHF.

The chain combines TRBV28 with TRBJ1-2, with 8 bases that match TRBD1. The CDR3 has 16 residues. V lost 3 bases to trimming and J lost 7 bases; unmatched junction nucleotides: 13. Germline CDR1 MDHEN, CDR2 SYDVKM. The CDR3: CASSFLRLDRVRGYTF. The CDR3 DNA sequence: TGTGCCAGCAGTTTTTTGAGGCTGGACAGGGTGCGTGGCTACACCTTC.

The chain combines TRBV7-8 with TRBJ1-3; a weak D match, TRBD1 (6 bases). V was shortened by 1 base and J by 2 bases, with 9 bases between the two germline ends. The CDR3 extends over 15 amino acids. Germline CDR1 is SGHVS and CDR2 is FQNEAQ. The CDR3 bases are TGTGCCAGCAGCTTAGAAGAGGGGGCTGGAAACACCATATATTTT. Protein product: CASSLEEGAGNTIYF.

The rearrangement links TRBV15 to TRBJ1-1; tentative D call: TRBD1 (6 bases). V lost 2 bases to trimming and J lost 0 bases, with 13 bases between them. Germline CDR1 LNHNV, CDR2 YYDKDF (reference sequence). The CDR3 covers 16 residues. The CDR3 sequence is CATSRSGGAVNTEAFF. CDR3 DNA: TGTGCCACCAGCAGATCTGGGGGCGCGGTGAACACTGAAGCTTTCTTT.

The chain joins TRBV2 to TRBJ2-7, with 7 positions matching TRBD1. The CDR3 has 13 residues. Germline V gives CDR1 SNHLY, CDR2 FYNNEI. The J segment lost 5 bases and the V segment lost 6 bases, leaving 7 bases of the junction unmatched. The CDR3 region is CASRVIGGHEQYF. The CDR3 region has the DNA TGTGCCAGCAGGGTGATAGGGGGCCACGAGCAGTACTTC. The complete variable domain, with remaining parts taken from reference TRBV2 and TRBJ2-7, reads EPEVTQTPSHQVTQMGQEVILRCVPISNHLYFYWYRQILGQKVEFLVSFYNNEISEKSEIFDDQFSVERPDGSNFTLKIRSTKLEDSAMYFCASRVIGGHEQYFGPGTRLTVT.

V usage is TRBV21-1 and J usage is TRBJ2-7; the table's D call TRBD1 went unverified against the DNA. TRBV21-1 is described as a pseudogene. The CDR3 spans 19 residues. The CDR3 DNA is TGTGTCAGCAGCAAGAGACAGGGCAGGACCAGCGGGTGGTACTACGAGCAGTACTTC. Protein product: CVSSKRQGRTSGWYYEQYF.

The rearrangement joins TRBV4-3 to TRBJ1-5, with no clear D. V dropped 4 bases and J dropped 8 bases, with 18 bases sitting between them. The CDR3 length is 15 residues. Germline CDR1 LGHNA, CDR2 YSLEER. Here the CDR3 reads CASSPTWASIKPQHF. CDR3 nucleotides: TGCGCCAGCAGCCCGACGTGGGCTTCGATCAAGCCCCAGCATTTT.

This chain connects TRBV28 to TRBJ2-5, with D possibly matching TRBD2 (6 bases). V lost 1 base, J lost 7 bases, and 19 bases lay in between. CDR3 size: 16 residues. Germline values: CDR1 MDHEN, CDR2 SYDVKM. The CDR3 here is CASSLSFAGSPGTQYF. CDR3 DNA sequence: TGTGCCAGCAGTTTATCTTTTGCGGGGAGCCCCGGGACCCAGTACTTC.

This chain uses TRBV30 with TRBJ1-2; maybe TRBD1 (5 bases). This CDR3 is built from 17 residues. Germline values: CDR1 GTSNPN, CDR2 SVGIG (reference sequence). V lost 1 base and J 0 bases, leaving 18 bases between the germline ends. This CDR3 is CAWSDFDRGGTNYGYTF. The CDR3 bases are TGTGCCTGGAGTGATTTCGACAGAGGAGGGACTAACTATGGCTACACCTTC.

The V gene is TRBV5-1, the J gene TRBJ1-1; 9 bases line up with TRBD1. Germline V gene data show CDR1 as SGHRS and CDR2 as YFSETQ. The CDR3 totals 15 residues. After removal of 4 bases from V and 7 bases from J, the junction contained 11 bases not matched to a gene. For the CDR3, the DNA is TGCGCCAGCAGCAGCTCGGGACAGGGAGGAGGTGAAGCTTTCTTT. It translates to CASSSSGQGGGEAFF.

The chain combines TRBV5-4 with TRBJ2-5; tentatively, D is TRBD1 (5 bases). The CDR3 has 14 amino acids. The germline V gene encodes CDR1 SGHNT and CDR2 YYREEE (reference sequence). The V gene lost 4 bases and the J gene lost 1 base, with 11 bases spanning the gap. CDR3 sequence: CASSIPGLQETQYF. The CDR3 nucleotides read TGTGCCAGCAGCATACCAGGGCTCCAAGAGACCCAGTACTTC.

This clone was picked up a small number of times. V usage is TRBV7-3 and J usage is TRBJ2-3, with D maybe TRBD1 (6 bases). The V end lost 5 bases, the J end lost 1 base, and 13 bases lay between the germline ends. CDR3 length: 15 amino acids. Germline V gene data show CDR1 as SGHTA and CDR2 as FQGTGA. The CDR3 nucleotides are TGTGCCAGCAGCCGACAGGTTGTGGGCACAGATACGCAGTATTTT. This sequence encodes CASSRQVVGTDTQYF.

This clone appeared a single time. The chain links TRBV7-9 to TRBJ2-1; the D gene is possibly TRBD1 (6 bases). Germline-derived CDR1 and CDR2 are SEHNR and FQNEAQ (reference sequence). The CDR3 spans 12 residues. V lost 5 bases and J 15 bases, leaving 17 bases between the germline ends. The CDR3 nucleotides read TGTGCCAGCAGCCAGGGCCGTCAAGGGGGGTTCTTC. This translates into CASSQGRQGGFF. Using reference TRBV7-9 and TRBJ2-1 for the parts outside the CDR3, the full variable domain is DTGVSQNPRHKITKRGQNVTFRCDPISEHNRLYWYRQTLGQGPEFLTYFQNEAQLEKSRLLSDRFSAERPKGSFSTLEIQRTEQGDSAMYLCASSQGRQGGFFGPGTRLTVL.

This chain links TRBV7-9 with TRBJ2-5; D ambiguous. Trimming removed 4 bases at V and 5 bases at J, with 8 bases between. This CDR3 region has 12 residues. The germline V gene encodes CDR1 SEHNR and CDR2 FQNEAQ (reference sequence). Here the CDR3 DNA reads TGTGCCAGCAGCTCCATCCGGGAGACCCAGTACTTC. Translation gives CASSSIRETQYF.

The V gene is TRBV11-2, the J gene TRBJ1-5, with D possibly TRBD1 on 5 matching bases. Germline V gene lookup returns CDR1 SGHAT and CDR2 FQNNGV. The V end lost 5 bases, the J end lost 4 bases, and 12 bases lay between the germline ends. This CDR3 region has 14 residues. The CDR3 DNA reads TGTGCCAGCAGCCCAGGGTTTTCGAATCAGCCCCAGCATTTT. This gives the protein CASSPGFSNQPQHF.

The CDR3 reads CASNSGGANYGYTF. Written as DNA, the CDR3 is TGTGCCAGCAATTCAGGGGGCGCCAACTATGGCTACACCTTC. This chain connects TRBV6-1 to TRBJ1-2; the match to TRBD1 covers 8 bases. V lost 7 bases to trimming and J lost 2 bases; unmatched junction nucleotides: 6. Germline lookup yields CDR1 MNHNS and CDR2 SASEGT. The CDR3 runs 14 residues.

The chain is built from TRBV14 and TRBJ2-7, with TRBD1 identical over 10 bases. The length of the CDR3 is 15 residues. Germline assignment: CDR1 SGHDN and CDR2 FVKESK. The V gene end was trimmed by 4 bases and the J gene end by 1 base; junction bases not matched to a gene: 4. CDR3 residues: CASSPLDRGSYEQYF. The DNA of the CDR3 is TGTGCCAGCAGCCCCCTGGACAGGGGGTCCTACGAGCAGTACTTC.

This chain uses TRBV28 with TRBJ1-5; maybe TRBD1 (6 bases). Germline lookup yields CDR1 MDHEN and CDR2 SYDVKM. Trimming left V 3 bases short and J 8 bases short, with 14 bases between. This CDR3 has 14 amino acids. The CDR3 protein is CASSLGPTGKPQHF. The CDR3 nucleotides are TGTGCCAGCAGTTTGGGCCCAACAGGGAAGCCCCAGCATTTT.